This T cell receptor beta chain was found in a study of blood T cell repertoires in COVID-19. Repertoires were generated with immunoSEQ multiplex PCR, while TCRdb's copy carries only in-frame clones and drops some. The sample lists under 350,000 clones; 89% were seen once. The V segment lost 2 bases and the J segment 8 bases; nucleotides outside the gene matches: 12. The CDR3 extends over 17 amino acids. The V gene's germline CDR1 is KGHSH and CDR2 LQKENI. In Seattle, patients joined the study during active infection and were tracked longitudinally. The rearrangement uses TRBV18 and TRBJ2-4; TRBD1 agrees at 10 bases. The source of this sequence is a woman aged 25 to 39 with COVID-19, enrolled during active disease. Sequencing was carried out using peripheral blood. CDR3 sequence reads: CASSPIPNLGTGDIQYF. DNA of the CDR3: TGTGCCAGCTCACCAATTCCCAATCTAGGGACAGGGGACATTCAGTACTTC.